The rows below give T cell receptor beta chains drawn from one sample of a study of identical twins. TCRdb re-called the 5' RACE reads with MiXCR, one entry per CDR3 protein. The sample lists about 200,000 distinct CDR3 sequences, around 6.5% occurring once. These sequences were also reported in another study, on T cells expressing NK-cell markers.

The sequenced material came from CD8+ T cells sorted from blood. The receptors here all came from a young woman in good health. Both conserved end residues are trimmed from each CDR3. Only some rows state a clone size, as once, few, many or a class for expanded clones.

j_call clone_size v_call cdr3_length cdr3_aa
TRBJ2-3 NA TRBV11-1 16 ASSQGLAGGQPTDTQY
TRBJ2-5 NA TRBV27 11 ASSFGIKETQY
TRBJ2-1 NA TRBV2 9 ASKRLAEQF
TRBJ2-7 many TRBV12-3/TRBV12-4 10 ASSPTAVRQY
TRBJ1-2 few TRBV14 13 ASSQGLVGDYGYT
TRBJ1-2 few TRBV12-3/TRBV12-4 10 ASSFALYGYT
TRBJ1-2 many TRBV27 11 ASTPRGSWGYT
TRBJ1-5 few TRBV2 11 ASSERGDQPQH
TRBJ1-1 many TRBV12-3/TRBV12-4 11 ASRTTRNTEAF
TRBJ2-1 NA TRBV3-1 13 ASCPLGIPVNEQF
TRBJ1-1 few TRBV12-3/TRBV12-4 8 ASSLVETF
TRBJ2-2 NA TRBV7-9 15 ASSPYWLAGDRGELF
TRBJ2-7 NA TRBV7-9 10 ASRPDGHEQY
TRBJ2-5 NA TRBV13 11 AGLSRTGETQY
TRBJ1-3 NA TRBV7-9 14 ASSLLDSGRGNTIY
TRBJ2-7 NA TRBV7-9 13 ASSPEVGAPREQY
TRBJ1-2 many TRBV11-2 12 ASSPRTGRYGYT
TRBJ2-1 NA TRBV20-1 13 SARTSGQTYNEQF
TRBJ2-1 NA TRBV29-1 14 SSGRSSGDPTNEQF
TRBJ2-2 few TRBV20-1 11 SARVPFTGELF
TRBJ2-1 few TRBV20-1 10 SARGDYNEQF
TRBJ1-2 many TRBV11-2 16 ASSLEVTLGVGSGGYT
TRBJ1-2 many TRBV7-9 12 ASSLAVVNYGYT
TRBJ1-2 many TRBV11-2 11 ASSPDASRGYT
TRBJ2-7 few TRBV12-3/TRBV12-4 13 ASSLASDALEEQY
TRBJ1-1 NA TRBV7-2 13 ASTPFTGPNTEAF
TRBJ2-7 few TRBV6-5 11 ASSYMTGNEQY
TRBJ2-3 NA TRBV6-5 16 ASSYSPPVAGVTDTQY
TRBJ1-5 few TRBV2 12 ASREDRGLQPQH
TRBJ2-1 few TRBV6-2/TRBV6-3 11 ASSYARNNEQF
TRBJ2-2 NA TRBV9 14 ASSGGLAGRVGELF
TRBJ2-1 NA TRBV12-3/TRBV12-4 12 ASSLRSGRREQF
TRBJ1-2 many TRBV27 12 ASSLGQGDYGYT
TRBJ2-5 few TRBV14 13 ASSLAFGGRETQY
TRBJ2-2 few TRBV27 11 ASSPLGPRELF
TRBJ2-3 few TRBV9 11 ASNSGSTDTQY
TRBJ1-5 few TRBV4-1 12 ASSWIYRNQPQH
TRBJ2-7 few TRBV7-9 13 ASSPMDSLAYEQY
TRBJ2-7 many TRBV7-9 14 ASSFKFPTGSYEQY
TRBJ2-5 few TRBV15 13 ATSSGDSTGETQY
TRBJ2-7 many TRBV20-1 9 SAREGNEQY
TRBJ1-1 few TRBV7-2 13 ASRKRPRSYTEAF
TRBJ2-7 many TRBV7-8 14 ASTLSVAGAPYEQY
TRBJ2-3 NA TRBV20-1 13 SARDEGGEVDTQY
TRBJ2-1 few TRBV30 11 AWTATGNNEQF
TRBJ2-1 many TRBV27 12 ASSSYDLRNEQF
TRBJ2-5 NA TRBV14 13 ASSHRQGVRETQY
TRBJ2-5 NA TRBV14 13 ASSQVGGFQETQY
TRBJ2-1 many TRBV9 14 ASSVGGLAALNEQF
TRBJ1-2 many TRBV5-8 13 ASSLRTGRNYGYT
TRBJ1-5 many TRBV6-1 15 ASSEARTEYSNQPQH
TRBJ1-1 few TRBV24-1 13 ATSDSDSMNTEAF
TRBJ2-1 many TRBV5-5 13 ASISSGTSSNEQF
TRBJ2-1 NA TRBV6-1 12 ASSAGGASNEQF
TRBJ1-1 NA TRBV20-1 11 SARTEANTEAF
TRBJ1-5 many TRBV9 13 ASSLGQGLNQPQH